The rows below give T cell receptor beta chains drawn from one sample of a study of T cell responses to AZD1222 COVID-19 vaccine. Some clones are missing from TCRdb's copy, which holds only in-frame ones; the method was immunoSEQ multiplex PCR. Among about 97,000 clones listed, approximately 90% were seen once. The sample in question was peripheral blood, obtained on day 0 of AZD1222 vaccination. These receptors were collected from an adult in good health. CDR3s include the opening cysteine and the closing phenylalanine or tryptophan. Fields, in order: clone size, V gene, J gene, D gene, CDR3 length, CDR3 protein, CDR3 DNA. A D gene is named only where the DNA matches it firmly. Clone size is not always given. Where it is, it says once, few, many or a class for expanded clones.

size: -; V: TRBV3-1/TRBV3-2; J: TRBJ1-1; D: -; length: 14; CDR3: CASSQDPGNTEAFF; DNA: TGTGCCAGCAGCCAAGATCCCGGGAACACTGAAGCTTTCTTT
size: -; V: TRBV4-3; J: TRBJ1-2; D: -; length: 16; CDR3: CASSQDTAPANYGYTF; DNA: TGCGCCAGCAGCCAAGATACGGCCCCAGCTAACTATGGCTACACCTTC
size: -; V: TRBV21-1; J: TRBJ1-1; D: -; length: 14; CDR3: CASSKKDRATEAFF; DNA: TGTGCCAGCAGCAAAAAAGACAGGGCCACTGAAGCTTTCTTT
size: -; V: TRBV5-4; J: TRBJ1-2; D: TRBD1; length: 14; CDR3: CASRGQGAFFGYTF; DNA: TGTGCCAGCAGGGGACAGGGGGCTTTCTTTGGCTACACCTTC
size: -; V: TRBV28; J: TRBJ1-1; D: -; length: 12; CDR3: CASRTTNTEAFF; DNA: TGTGCCAGCAGGACCACGAACACTGAAGCTTTCTTT
size: once; V: TRBV10-2; J: TRBJ1-1; D: -; length: 15; CDR3: CASSESEGGYTEAFF; DNA: TGCGCCAGCAGTGAGTCGGAGGGCGGATACACTGAAGCTTTCTTT
size: -; V: TRBV5-4; J: TRBJ1-4; D: TRBD1; length: 15; CDR3: CASSPGQGGVEKLFF; DNA: TGTGCCAGCAGCCCTGGACAGGGCGGGGTTGAAAAACTGTTTTTT
size: -; V: TRBV7-9; J: TRBJ1-4; D: -; length: 14; CDR3: CASSLQGSIEKLFF; DNA: TGTGCCAGCAGCTTACAGGGGTCGATTGAAAAACTGTTTTTT
size: -; V: TRBV6-5; J: TRBJ2-3; D: TRBD1; length: 14; CDR3: CASRRQGSGDTQYF; DNA: TGTGCCAGCAGACGACAGGGGTCGGGGGATACGCAGTATTTT
size: -; V: TRBV2; J: TRBJ2-3; D: TRBD2; length: 16; CDR3: CASTPWGRGGPETQYF; DNA: TGTGCCAGCACCCCCTGGGGGCGGGGGGGCCCCGAGACGCAGTATTTT
size: -; V: TRBV4-1; J: TRBJ1-4; D: -; length: 16; CDR3: CASSQDPPGQWEKLFF; DNA: TGCGCCAGCAGCCAAGATCCTCCCGGGCAATGGGAAAAACTGTTTTTT
size: -; V: TRBV7-6; J: TRBJ2-1; D: -; length: 16; CDR3: CASSLRDSNSYNEQFF; DNA: TGTGCCAGCAGCTTACGAGACAGTAACTCCTACAATGAGCAGTTCTTC
size: -; V: TRBV30; J: TRBJ2-6; D: -; length: 15; CDR3: CAWEESGALANVLTF; DNA: TGTGCCTGGGAGGAAAGTGGGGCTTTAGCCAACGTCCTGACTTTC
size: few; V: TRBV5-1; J: TRBJ2-3; D: -; length: 14; CDR3: CASSLSYGTDTQYF; DNA: TGCGCCAGCAGCTTGAGTTACGGAACAGATACGCAGTATTTT
size: -; V: TRBV6-6; J: TRBJ1-1; D: -; length: 14; CDR3: CASSYRGANTEAFF; DNA: TGTGCCAGCAGTTATAGGGGGGCAAACACTGAAGCTTTCTTT
size: -; V: TRBV11-2; J: TRBJ1-6; D: -; length: 15; CDR3: CASRVQQIYNSPLHF; DNA: TGTGCCAGCAGGGTCCAACAGATCTATAATTCACCCCTCCACTTT
size: once; V: TRBV6-1; J: TRBJ1-6; D: -; length: 15; CDR3: CASSEGAYYNSPLHF; DNA: TGTGCCAGCAGTGAGGGGGCTTACTATAATTCACCCCTCCACTTT
size: -; V: TRBV3-1/TRBV3-2; J: TRBJ2-1; D: -; length: 13; CDR3: CASLDRPVDEQFF; DNA: TGTGCCAGCCTGGACCGTCCGGTGGATGAGCAGTTCTTC
size: -; V: TRBV10-3; J: TRBJ2-1; D: TRBD2; length: 16; CDR3: CAIQAGGGSSYNEQFF; DNA: TGTGCCATCCAAGCGGGCGGGGGGTCCTCCTACAATGAGCAGTTCTTC
size: -; V: TRBV6-5; J: TRBJ1-2; D: -; length: 14; CDR3: CASRRVGEGSGYTF; DNA: TGTGCCAGCAGAAGGGTGGGGGAAGGGTCCGGCTACACCTTC